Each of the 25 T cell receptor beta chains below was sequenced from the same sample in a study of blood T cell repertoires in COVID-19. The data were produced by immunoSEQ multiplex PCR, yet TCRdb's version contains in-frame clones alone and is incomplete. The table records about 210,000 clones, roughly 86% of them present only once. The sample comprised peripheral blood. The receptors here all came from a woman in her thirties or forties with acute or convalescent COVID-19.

The CDR3: CASPWGGPQETQYF. CDR3 nucleotide sequence: TGTGCCAGCCCGTGGGGGGGGCCCCAAGAGACCCAGTACTTC. The chain uses TRBV12-1 and TRBJ2-5; TRBD2 is taken as the D call from the table, unchecked against the DNA. TRBV12-1 is labeled a pseudogene. CDR3 length: 14 residues.

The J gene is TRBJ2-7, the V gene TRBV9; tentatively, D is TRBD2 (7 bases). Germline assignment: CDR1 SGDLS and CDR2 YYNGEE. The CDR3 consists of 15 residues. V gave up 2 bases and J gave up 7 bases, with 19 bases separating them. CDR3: CASSVGGQKGREQYF. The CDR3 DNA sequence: TGTGCCAGCAGCGTCGGGGGGCAAAAAGGTAGAGAGCAGTACTTC.

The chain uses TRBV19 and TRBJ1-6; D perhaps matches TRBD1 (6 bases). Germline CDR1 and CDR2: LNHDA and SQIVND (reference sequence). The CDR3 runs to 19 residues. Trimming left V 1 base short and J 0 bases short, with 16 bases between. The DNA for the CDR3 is TGTGCCAGTAGTATAGGCGGACAGCTCTCCCTCTCCTATAATTCACCCCTCCACTTT. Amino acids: CASSIGGQLSLSYNSPLHF.

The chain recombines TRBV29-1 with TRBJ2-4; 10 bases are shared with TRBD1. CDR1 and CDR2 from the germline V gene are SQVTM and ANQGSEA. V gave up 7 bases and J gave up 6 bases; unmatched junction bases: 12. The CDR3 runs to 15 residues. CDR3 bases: TGCAGCGCCGCCTCCGGGACAGGGGTGACAAACATTCAGTACTTC. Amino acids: CSAASGTGVTNIQYF. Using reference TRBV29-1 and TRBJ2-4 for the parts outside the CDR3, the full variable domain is SAVISQKPSRDICQRGTSLTIQCQVDSQVTMMFWYRQQPGQSLTLIATANQGSEATYESGFVIDKFPISRPNLTFSTLTVSNMSPEDSSIYLCSAASGTGVTNIQYFGAGTRLSVL.

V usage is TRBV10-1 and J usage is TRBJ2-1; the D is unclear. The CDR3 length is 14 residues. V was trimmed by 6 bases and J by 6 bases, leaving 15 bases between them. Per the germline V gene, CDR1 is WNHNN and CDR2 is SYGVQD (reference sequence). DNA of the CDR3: TGCGCCAGCAGCGAGGCCAAGAGAGGCAATGAGCAGTTCTTC. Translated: CASSEAKRGNEQFF.

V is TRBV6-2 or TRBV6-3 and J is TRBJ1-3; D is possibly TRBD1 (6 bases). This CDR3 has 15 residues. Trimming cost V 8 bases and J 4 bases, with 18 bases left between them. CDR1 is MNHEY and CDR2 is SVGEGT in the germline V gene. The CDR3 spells CASGRDNSGGNTIYF. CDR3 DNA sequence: TGTGCCAGCGGCCGGGACAACTCTGGGGGAAACACCATATATTTT.

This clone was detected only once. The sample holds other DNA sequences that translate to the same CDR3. This CDR3 is CASSPGQGALEQYF. The CDR3 DNA is TGTGCCAGTAGTCCGGGACAGGGGGCCCTCGAGCAGTACTTC. The chain uses TRBV19 and TRBJ2-7, with 12 bases matching TRBD1. Trimming at V came to 5 bases and at J to 6 bases, leaving 5 bases not matched to a gene. Germline assignment: CDR1 LNHDA and CDR2 SQIVND (reference sequence). The CDR3 is 14 amino acids.

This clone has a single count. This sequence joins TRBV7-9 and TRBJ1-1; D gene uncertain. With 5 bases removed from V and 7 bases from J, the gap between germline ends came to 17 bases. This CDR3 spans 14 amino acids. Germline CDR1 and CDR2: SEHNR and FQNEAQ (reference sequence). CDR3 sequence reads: CASSLRGQADEAFF. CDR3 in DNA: TGTGCCAGCAGCCTCCGGGGTCAGGCGGATGAAGCTTTCTTT.

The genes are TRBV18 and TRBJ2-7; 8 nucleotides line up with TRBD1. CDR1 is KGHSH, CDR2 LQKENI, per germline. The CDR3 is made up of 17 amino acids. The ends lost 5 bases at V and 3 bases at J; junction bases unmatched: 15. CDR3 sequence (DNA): TGTGCCAGCTCATTTCTTTCCTCCGGGACAGGAATCTACGAGCAGTACTTC. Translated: CASSFLSSGTGIYEQYF.

The CDR3 region is CASDEQGSGNTIYF. Here the CDR3 DNA reads TGTGCCAGCGATGAACAGGGTTCTGGAAACACCATATATTTT. V and J are TRBV7-9 and TRBJ1-3, with D possibly matching TRBD1 (6 bases). Germline lookup yields CDR1 SEHNR and CDR2 FQNEAQ (reference sequence). The CDR3 runs 14 residues. Trimming shortened V by 8 bases and J by 1 base, and 12 bases separated the two germline ends.

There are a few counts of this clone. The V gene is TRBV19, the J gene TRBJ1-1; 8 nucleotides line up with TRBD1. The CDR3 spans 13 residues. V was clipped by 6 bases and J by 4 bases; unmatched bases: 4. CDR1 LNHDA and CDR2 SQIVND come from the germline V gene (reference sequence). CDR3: CASSSDRGTEAFF. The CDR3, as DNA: TGTGCCAGTAGCTCCGACAGGGGCACTGAAGCTTTCTTT.

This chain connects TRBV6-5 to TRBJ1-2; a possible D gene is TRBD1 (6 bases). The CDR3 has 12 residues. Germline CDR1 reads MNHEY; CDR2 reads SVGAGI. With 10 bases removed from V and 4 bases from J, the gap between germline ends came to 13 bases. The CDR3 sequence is CATSTGLYGYTF. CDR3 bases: TGTGCCACCTCGACAGGTCTCTATGGCTACACCTTC.

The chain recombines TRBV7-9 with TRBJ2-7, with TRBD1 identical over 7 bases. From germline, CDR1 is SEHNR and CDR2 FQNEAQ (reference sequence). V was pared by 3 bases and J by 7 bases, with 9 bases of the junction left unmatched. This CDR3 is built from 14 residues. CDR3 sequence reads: CASSFEAGGLEQYF. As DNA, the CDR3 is TGTGCCAGCAGCTTTGAGGCAGGGGGTTTGGAGCAGTACTTC.

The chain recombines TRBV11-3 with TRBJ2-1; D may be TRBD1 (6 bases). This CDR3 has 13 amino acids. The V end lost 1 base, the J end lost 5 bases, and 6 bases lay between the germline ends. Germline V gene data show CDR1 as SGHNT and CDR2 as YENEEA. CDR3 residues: CASSLAGDNEQFF. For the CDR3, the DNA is TGTGCCAGCAGCTTAGCAGGGGACAATGAGCAGTTCTTC.

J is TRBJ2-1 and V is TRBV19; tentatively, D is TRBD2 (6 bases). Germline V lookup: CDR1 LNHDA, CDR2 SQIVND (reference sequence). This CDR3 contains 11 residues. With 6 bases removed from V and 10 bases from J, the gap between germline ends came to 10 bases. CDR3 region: CASRGDSEQFF. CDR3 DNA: TGTGCCAGTAGGGGGGACTCGGAGCAGTTCTTC.

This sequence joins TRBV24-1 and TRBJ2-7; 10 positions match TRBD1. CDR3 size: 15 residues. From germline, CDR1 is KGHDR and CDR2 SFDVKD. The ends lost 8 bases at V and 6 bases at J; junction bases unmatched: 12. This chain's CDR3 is CATTSTGQGNGEQYF. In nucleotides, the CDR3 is TGTGCCACCACCTCAACGGGACAGGGGAACGGCGAGCAGTACTTC.

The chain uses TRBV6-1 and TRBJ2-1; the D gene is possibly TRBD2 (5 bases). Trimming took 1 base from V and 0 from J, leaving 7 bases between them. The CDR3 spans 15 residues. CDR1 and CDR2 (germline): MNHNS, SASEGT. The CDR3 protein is CASSEVGSSYNEQFF. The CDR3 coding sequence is TGTGCCAGCAGTGAAGTAGGGAGCTCCTACAATGAGCAGTTCTTC.

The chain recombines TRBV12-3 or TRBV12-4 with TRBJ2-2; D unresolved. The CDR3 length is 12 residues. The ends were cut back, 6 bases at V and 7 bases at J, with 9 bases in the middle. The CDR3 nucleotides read TGTGCCAGCAGCTCTCCCTACGGGGAGCTGTTTTTT. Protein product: CASSSPYGELFF.

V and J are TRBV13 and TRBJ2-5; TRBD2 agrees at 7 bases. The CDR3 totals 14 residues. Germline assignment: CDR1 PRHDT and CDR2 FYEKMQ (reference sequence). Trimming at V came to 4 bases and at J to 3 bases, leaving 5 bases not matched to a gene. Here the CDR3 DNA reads TGTGCCAGCAGCTCAAGGGACTACGAAGAGACCCAGTACTTC. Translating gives CASSSRDYEETQYF.

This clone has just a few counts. The CDR3 DNA is TGTGCCAGCACCCTTGGAGGACAGACCAATGAGCAGTTCTTC. Translation: CASTLGGQTNEQFF. The chain is built from TRBV27 and TRBJ2-1, with a possible D match to TRBD1 (6 bases). Trimming stripped 7 bases from V and 6 bases from J, with 16 bases between. This CDR3 is built from 14 residues. Germline CDR1 and CDR2: MNHEY and SMNVEV (reference sequence).

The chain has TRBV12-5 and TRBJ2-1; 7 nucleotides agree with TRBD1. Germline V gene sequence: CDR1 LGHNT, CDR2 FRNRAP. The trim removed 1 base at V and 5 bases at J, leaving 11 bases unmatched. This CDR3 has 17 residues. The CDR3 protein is CASGLAPKTGTDNEQFF. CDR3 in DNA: TGTGCTAGTGGTTTGGCCCCTAAGACAGGGACCGACAATGAGCAGTTCTTC.

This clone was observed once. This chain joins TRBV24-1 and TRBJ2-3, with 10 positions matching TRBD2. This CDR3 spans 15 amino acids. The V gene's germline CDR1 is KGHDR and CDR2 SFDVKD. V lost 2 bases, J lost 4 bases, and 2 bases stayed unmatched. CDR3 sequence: CATSDSSGRADTQYF. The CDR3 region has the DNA TGTGCCACCAGTGATTCGAGCGGGAGGGCAGATACGCAGTATTTT.

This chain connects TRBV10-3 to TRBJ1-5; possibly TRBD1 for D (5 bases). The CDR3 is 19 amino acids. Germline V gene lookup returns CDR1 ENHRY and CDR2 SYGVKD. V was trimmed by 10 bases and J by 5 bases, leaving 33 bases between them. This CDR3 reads CATSAEVAREAWSDQPQHF. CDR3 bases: TGTGCCACCTCCGCCGAAGTGGCCAGGGAGGCTTGGAGCGATCAGCCCCAGCATTTT.

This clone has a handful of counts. The CDR3 protein is CASGGETGGYTF. The CDR3 region has the DNA TGTGCCAGCGGAGGGGAGACAGGGGGCTACACCTTC. This rearrangement joins TRBV2 to TRBJ1-2; 7 nucleotides align to TRBD1. Germline CDR1 reads SNHLY; CDR2 reads FYNNEI. CDR3 length: 12 amino acids. Trimming removed 8 bases from V and 8 bases from J; junction bases left unmatched: 8.

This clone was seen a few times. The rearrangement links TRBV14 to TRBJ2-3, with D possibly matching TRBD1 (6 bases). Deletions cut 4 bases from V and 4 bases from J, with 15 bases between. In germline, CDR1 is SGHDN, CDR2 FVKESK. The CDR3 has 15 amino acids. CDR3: CASSPQTGWADTQYF. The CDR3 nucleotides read TGTGCCAGCAGCCCTCAAACAGGGTGGGCAGATACGCAGTATTTT.